This T cell receptor (beta chain) is drawn from a study of T cell repertoires in cytomegalovirus infection. Study-level information: Carrying CMV and the relevant HLA type showed in public TCR beta signatures.

Looked up from germline, CDR1 is MNHEY and CDR2 is SMNVEV (reference sequence). The CDR3 is made up of 17 amino acids. V lost 5 bases to trimming and J lost 8 bases; unmatched junction nucleotides: 12. TCRdb fed the reads into MiXCR, producing one record per CDR3 protein. The table shows a few hundred thousand distinct CDR3 sequences, with 33% occurring only once. This clonotype appeared a few times. What it recognizes is unknown. This receptor was obtained from a human donor in good health (CMV status not recorded). Some clones in this sample may be carry-over from other donors' samples. The chain is built from TRBV27 and TRBJ2-1, with 13 bases fitting TRBD2. The sample consisted of cultured PBMCs, taken from culture after CMV antigen stimulation. As DNA, the CDR3 is TGTGCCAGCAGTACCCGGACTAGCGGGAGTAATGCGTATGAGCAGTTCTTC. It codes for CASSTRTSGSNAYEQFF.